One and the same sample provided the 10 T cell receptor beta chains below, sequenced in a study of T cell repertoires in cytomegalovirus infection. Their cognate antigens are unknown. Each CDR3 protein gets one entry after TCRdb re-called the reads with MiXCR. The profile shows about 830,000 distinct CDR3 sequences, approximately 32% of them singletons. The source was cultured CD8+ T cells from PBMCs, collected from culture after CMV antigen stimulation. These receptors originate from a human donor in good health (CMV status not recorded). Some clones in this sample may be carry-over from other donors' samples.

The chain recombines TRBV7-8 with TRBJ2-5; possibly TRBD1 or TRBD2 for D (7 bases each). Per the germline V gene, CDR1 is SGHVS and CDR2 is FQNEAQ. This CDR3 region has 19 residues. Trimming left V 6 bases short and J 1 base short, with 27 bases between. The CDR3 loop reads CASRLTTWGGDSFQETQYF. In nucleotides, the CDR3 is TGTGCCAGCAGACTCACCACTTGGGGGGGGGACAGCTTCCAAGAGACCCAGTACTTC.

This clonotype was detected only a few times. The chain uses TRBV7-8 and TRBJ1-2; D call uncertain. V was pared by 5 bases and J by 3 bases, with 4 bases between. The CDR3 length is 11 residues. CDR1 and CDR2 (germline): SGHVS, FQNEAQ. As DNA, the CDR3 is TGTGCCAGCAGCAACGACTATGGCTACACCTTC. Its protein is CASSNDYGYTF.

This clonotype was counted many times. The chain couples TRBV7-8 to TRBJ1-4; TRBD1 might be the D (6 bases). V was pared by 4 bases and J by 3 bases, with 12 bases between. Germline CDR1 reads SGHVS; CDR2 reads FQNEAQ. This CDR3 is 15 amino acids long. CDR3 protein: CASSSRTAPNEKLFF. The CDR3 nucleotides are TGTGCCAGCAGCTCCCGGACAGCTCCTAATGAAAAACTGTTTTTT.

This clonotype was seen a few times. The rearrangement uses TRBV6-2 or TRBV6-3 and TRBJ2-3, with D possibly being TRBD1 (5 bases). V gave up 6 bases and J gave up 4 bases, with 23 bases separating them. CDR3 length equals 17 residues. The V gene's germline CDR1 is MNHEY and CDR2 SVGEGT. The CDR3 loop is CASSLPPGYGAPDTQYF. The CDR3 nucleotides are TGTGCCAGCAGCTTACCCCCAGGGTATGGGGCACCAGATACGCAGTATTTT.

Note on this clonotype: This may be a read error, as it is one base from a much larger clone. The gene calls are TRBV12-3 or TRBV12-4 and TRBJ1-6; maybe TRBD1 (5 bases). This CDR3 is built from 15 residues. CDR3 bases: TGTGCCGGCAGTGACCCCAGGGTGGCGGGTTCACCCCTCCACTTT. It codes for CAGSDPRVAGSPLHF.

This clonotype was seen a few times. CDR3 amino acids: CASSTTTGTSSYEQYV. The DNA for the CDR3 is TGTGCCAGCAGTACCACGACAGGGACCTCCTCCTACGAGCAGTACGTC. This chain uses TRBV27 with TRBJ2-7, with 7 bases fitting TRBD1. The V and J ends lost 5 bases and 0 bases, in that order; junction bases with no gene match: 10. The CDR3 loop spans 16 amino acids. The germline V gene has CDR1 MNHEY and CDR2 SMNVEV (reference sequence).

This clonotype was seen a handful of times. This chain links TRBV6-1 with TRBJ1-6, with 7 positions matching TRBD1. This CDR3 region has 15 residues. Germline V gene sequence: CDR1 MNHNS, CDR2 SASEGT. The V gene end was trimmed by 2 bases and the J gene end by 6 bases; junction bases not matched to a gene: 4. The CDR3 nucleotides are TGTGCCAGCAGTGAACGGGACAGAGCTAATTCACCCCTCCACTTT. Encoded protein: CASSERDRANSPLHF.

As concerns this clonotype: A much larger clone is a single base away; this may be a read error. This chain links TRBV7-8 with TRBJ1-5; no clear D. CDR3 length: 15 amino acids. In germline, CDR1 is SGHVS, CDR2 FQNEAQ. V lost 6 bases and J lost 3, with 15 bases in between. The CDR3 protein is CASRSRPRDNQPQHF. The CDR3 DNA sequence: TGTGCCAGCAGATCCAGGCCGAGAGACAATCAGCCCCAGCATTTT.

A single count supports this clonotype. V gene TRBV28 combines with J gene TRBJ2-1; possibly TRBD1 for D (5 bases). Trimming cost V 3 bases and J 6 bases, with 15 bases left between them. Germline V gene data show CDR1 as MDHEN and CDR2 as SYDVKM. The CDR3 loop spans 15 amino acids. CDR3 residues: CASSLAGLAFNEQFF. CDR3 bases: TGTGCCAGCAGTTTGGCAGGGCTGGCTTTCAATGAGCAGTTCTTC.

The V call is TRBV6-5, the J call TRBJ1-5; D is unresolved. The CDR3 has 15 amino acids. CDR1 MNHEY and CDR2 SVGAGI come from the germline V gene. V was clipped by 0 bases and J by 3 bases, with 9 bases between them. As DNA, the CDR3 is TGTGCCAGCAGTTACTCGGAAGGGCCCAATCAGCCCCAGCATTTT. Protein: CASSYSEGPNQPQHF.